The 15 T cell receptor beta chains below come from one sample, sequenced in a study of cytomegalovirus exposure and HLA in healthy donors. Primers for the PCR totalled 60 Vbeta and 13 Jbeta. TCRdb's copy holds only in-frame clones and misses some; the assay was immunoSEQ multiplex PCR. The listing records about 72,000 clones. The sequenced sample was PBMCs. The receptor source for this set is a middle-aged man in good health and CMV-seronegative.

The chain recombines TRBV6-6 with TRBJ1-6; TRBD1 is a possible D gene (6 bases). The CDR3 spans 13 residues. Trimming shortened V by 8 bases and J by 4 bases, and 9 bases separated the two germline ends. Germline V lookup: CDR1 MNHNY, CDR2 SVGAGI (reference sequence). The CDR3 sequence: CASSTGYNSPLHF. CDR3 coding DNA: TGTGCCAGCTCGACAGGTTATAATTCACCCCTCCACTTT.

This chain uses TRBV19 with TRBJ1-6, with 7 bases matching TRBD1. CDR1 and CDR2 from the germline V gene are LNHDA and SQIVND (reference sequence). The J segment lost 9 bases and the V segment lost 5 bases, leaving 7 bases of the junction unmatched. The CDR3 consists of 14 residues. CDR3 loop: CASSAQGTGSPLHF. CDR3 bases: TGTGCCAGTAGTGCACAGGGGACGGGTTCACCCCTCCACTTT.

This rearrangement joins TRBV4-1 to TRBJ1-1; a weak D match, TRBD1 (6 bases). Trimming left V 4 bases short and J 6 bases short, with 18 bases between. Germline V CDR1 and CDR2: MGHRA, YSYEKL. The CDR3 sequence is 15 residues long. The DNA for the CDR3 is TGCGCCAGCAGCCTACTCTCGGGGGGGGCGTCTGAAGCTTTCTTT. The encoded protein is CASSLLSGGASEAFF.

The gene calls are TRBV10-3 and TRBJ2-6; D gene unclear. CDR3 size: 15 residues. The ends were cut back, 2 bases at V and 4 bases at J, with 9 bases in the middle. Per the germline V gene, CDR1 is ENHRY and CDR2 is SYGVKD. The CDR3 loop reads CAISEAWAGANVLTF. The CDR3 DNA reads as TGTGCCATCAGTGAGGCTTGGGCCGGGGCCAACGTCCTGACTTTC.

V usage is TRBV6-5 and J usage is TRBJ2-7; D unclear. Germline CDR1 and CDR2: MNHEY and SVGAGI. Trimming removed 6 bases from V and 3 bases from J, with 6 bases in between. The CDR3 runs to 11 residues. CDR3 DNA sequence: TGTGCCAGCAGCTCTAACTACGAGCAGTACTTC. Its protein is CASSSNYEQYF.

CDR3 loop: CSVDPGIRGGEQYF. The DNA for the CDR3 is TGCAGCGTTGACCCAGGGATAAGGGGAGGAGAGCAGTACTTC. The chain links TRBV29-1 to TRBJ2-7; TRBD2 might be the D (6 bases). The CDR3 has 14 residues. Germline values: CDR1 SQVTM, CDR2 ANQGSEA. Trimming cost V 3 bases and J 7 bases, with 19 bases left between them.

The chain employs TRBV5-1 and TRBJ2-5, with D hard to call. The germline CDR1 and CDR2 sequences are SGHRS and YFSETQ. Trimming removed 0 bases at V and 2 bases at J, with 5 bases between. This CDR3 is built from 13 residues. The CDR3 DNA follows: TGCGCCAGCAGCTTGGGGCGGCAAGAGACCCAGTACTTC. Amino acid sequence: CASSLGRQETQYF.

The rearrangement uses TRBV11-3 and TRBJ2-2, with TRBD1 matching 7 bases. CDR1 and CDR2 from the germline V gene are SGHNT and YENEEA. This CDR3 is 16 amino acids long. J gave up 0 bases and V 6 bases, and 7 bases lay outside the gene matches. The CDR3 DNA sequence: TGTGCCAGCAGGGCTGGGGGACAGTCGAACACCGGGGAGCTGTTTTTT. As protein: CASRAGGQSNTGELFF.

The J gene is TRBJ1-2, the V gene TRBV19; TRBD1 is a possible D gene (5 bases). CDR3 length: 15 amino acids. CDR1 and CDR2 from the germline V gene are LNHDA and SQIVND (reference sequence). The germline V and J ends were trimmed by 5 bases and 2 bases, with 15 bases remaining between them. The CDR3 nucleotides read TGTGCCAGTAGTGTGAGCAGGGAAAGAAACTATGGCTACACCTTC. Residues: CASSVSRERNYGYTF. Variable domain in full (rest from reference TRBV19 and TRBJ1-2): DGGITQSPKYLFRKEGQNVTLSCEQNLNHDAMYWYRQDPGQGLRLIYYSQIVNDFQKGDIAEGYSVSREKKESFPLTVTSAQKNPTAFYLCASSVSRERNYGYTFGSGTRLTVV.

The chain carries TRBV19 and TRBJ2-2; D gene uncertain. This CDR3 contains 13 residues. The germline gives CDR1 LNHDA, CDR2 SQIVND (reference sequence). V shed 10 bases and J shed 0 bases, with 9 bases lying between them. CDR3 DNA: TGTGCCACCCAGTACACGAACACCGGGGAGCTGTTTTTT. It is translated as CATQYTNTGELFF.

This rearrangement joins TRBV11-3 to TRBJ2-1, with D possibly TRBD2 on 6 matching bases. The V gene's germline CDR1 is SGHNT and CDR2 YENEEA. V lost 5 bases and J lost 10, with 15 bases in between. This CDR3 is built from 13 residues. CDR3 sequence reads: CASSALMGGEQFF. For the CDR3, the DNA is TGTGCCAGCAGCGCTTTAATGGGGGGAGAGCAGTTCTTC.

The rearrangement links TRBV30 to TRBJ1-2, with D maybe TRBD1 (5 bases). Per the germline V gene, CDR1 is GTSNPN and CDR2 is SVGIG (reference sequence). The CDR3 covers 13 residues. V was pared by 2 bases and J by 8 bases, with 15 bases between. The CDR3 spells CAWSKGDLGGYTF. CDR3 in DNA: TGTGCCTGGAGTAAAGGGGATCTAGGAGGCTACACCTTC.

CDR3 sequence: CASSSGQSRSAEQYF. The CDR3 DNA reads as TGTGCCAGCAGTTCGGGACAGTCTAGGTCGGCCGAGCAGTACTTC. This sequence joins TRBV28 and TRBJ2-7, with TRBD1 identical over 7 bases. The CDR3 covers 15 residues. The V segment lost 4 bases and the J segment 6 bases; nucleotides outside the gene matches: 12. Germline CDR1 and CDR2: MDHEN and SYDVKM.

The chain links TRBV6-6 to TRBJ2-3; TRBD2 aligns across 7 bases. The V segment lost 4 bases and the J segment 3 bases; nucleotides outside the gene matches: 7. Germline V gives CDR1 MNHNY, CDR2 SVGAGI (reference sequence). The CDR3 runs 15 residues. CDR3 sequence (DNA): TGTGCCAGCAGTTGGGAGGGGAAAACGACAGATACGCAGTATTTT. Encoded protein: CASSWEGKTTDTQYF.

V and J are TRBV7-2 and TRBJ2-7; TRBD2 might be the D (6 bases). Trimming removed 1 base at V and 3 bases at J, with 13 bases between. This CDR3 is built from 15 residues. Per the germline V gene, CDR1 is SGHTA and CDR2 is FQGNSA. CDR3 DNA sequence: TGTGCCAGCAGCTTAGATCTGGGGCGGGACTACGAGCAGTACTTC. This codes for CASSLDLGRDYEQYF.